This T cell receptor (beta chain) was observed in a study of cytomegalovirus exposure and HLA in healthy donors. Across the whole study: A previous analysis identified 90 million to 140 million unique TCR beta sequences derived from around 200 million T cells.

Germline CDR1 and CDR2: SGHRS and YFSETQ. This CDR3 comprises 17 residues. With 1 base removed from V and 0 bases from J, the gap between germline ends came to 11 bases. PCR employed 60 Vbeta and 13 Jbeta primers. Libraries were prepared by immunoSEQ multiplex PCR; TCRdb keeps only in-frame clonotypes and omits some of them. The sample yields about 73,000 clones, roughly 69% seen once. Regarding the study as a whole: Later examination showed HLA-associated TCR beta chains had greater clonal expansion than equally common others. According to the study, roughly 160 TCR beta chains were cytomegalovirus-associated.

Details on this clone: Its antigen is as yet unknown.

Sequencing was performed on PBMCs. The genes are TRBV5-1 and TRBJ2-6; TRBD1 is a possible D gene (5 bases). The receptor was isolated from a woman in her forties or fifties in good health and CMV-seropositive. CDR3 bases: TGCGCCAGCAGCTTGTGGGTGGACACCTCTGGGGCCAACGTCCTGACTTTC. It yields the protein CASSLWVDTSGANVLTF.